This TCR beta chain was identified in a study of blood T cell repertoires in COVID-19. This table comes from immunoSEQ multiplex PCR, and its TCRdb copy is limited to in-frame clones, with some not included. The sample contains 200,000 to 300,000 clones, about nine tenths of which appear only once. The V segment lost 5 bases and the J segment 5 bases; nucleotides outside the gene matches: 6. CDR1 and CDR2 from the germline V gene are SQVTM and ANQGSEA. The CDR3 has 14 residues. This clone was observed once. Material for sequencing was peripheral blood. This clonotype was obtained from a man between 60 and 70 years old who had recovered from COVID-19. V and J are TRBV29-1 and TRBJ1-4; TRBD1 agrees at 9 bases. The CDR3 spells CSVLRTGVNEKLFF. DNA of the CDR3: TGCAGCGTTCTTCGGACAGGGGTAAATGAAAAACTGTTTTTT.